The 31 T cell receptor beta chains below were found in one sample sequenced in a study of human T cells and chemical hapten exposure. Noted time point: patch test 3, about 24 weeks after DPC sensitization. Treatment noted: therapeutic diphenylcyclopropenone sensitization with weekly scalp DPC. TCRdb independently ran MiXCR on the RACE reads; one entry per CDR3 protein. Altogether about 82,000 distinct CDR3 sequences are present, over 10% being singletons, with the ten largest covering about 5.7%. The sample was whole blood, taken in connection with sensitization to the hapten diphenylcyclopropenone (DPC). The receptors come from a woman between 50 and 59 years old with alopecia areata. Some clones in this sample may be carry-over from other donors' samples.

This clonotype was counted a few times. CDR3 DNA sequence: TGTGCCAGCAGGAACCGGGACGGACTTAACTATGGCTACACCTTC. It encodes CASRNRDGLNYGYTF. The rearrangement links TRBV5-4 to TRBJ1-2; possibly TRBD1 for D (5 bases). This CDR3 spans 15 amino acids. Germline values: CDR1 SGHNT, CDR2 YYREEE (reference sequence). Between the trimmed V and J ends, which lost 5 bases and 1 base, there was a span of 15 bases.

This clonotype was counted many times. The chain has TRBV29-1 and TRBJ2-7, with D perhaps matching TRBD2 (6 bases). Germline values: CDR1 SQVTM, CDR2 ANQGSEA. V was cut by 4 bases and J by 2 bases, with 15 bases left in between. The CDR3 covers 14 residues. In DNA, the CDR3 is TGCAGCGTTGCCGTGGTGACTAGACCCTACGAGCAGTACTTC. This codes for CSVAVVTRPYEQYF.

Many counts were recorded for this clonotype. The chain uses TRBV29-1 and TRBJ1-1, with D unresolved. This CDR3 has 12 residues. CDR1 SQVTM and CDR2 ANQGSEA come from the germline V gene. V lost 4 bases and J lost 8, with 14 bases in between. This CDR3 reads CSVGASPREAFF. In DNA form, the CDR3 reads TGCAGCGTTGGTGCCTCTCCAAGGGAAGCTTTCTTT.

The chain joins TRBV7-2 to TRBJ2-3; the match to TRBD2 covers 14 bases. The germline V gene encodes CDR1 SGHTA and CDR2 FQGNSA. The CDR3 length is 17 residues. With 6 bases clipped from V and 6 bases from J, the junction kept 11 bases outside the gene matches. The CDR3 spells CASSRPGTSGSIDTQYF. In DNA, the CDR3 is TGTGCCAGCAGTCGGCCCGGGACTAGCGGGAGTATTGATACGCAGTATTTT.

The J gene is TRBJ2-2, the V gene TRBV7-3; D is ambiguous. This CDR3 has 12 residues. V shed 4 bases and J shed 7 bases, with 7 bases lying between them. Germline V gene sequence: CDR1 SGHTA, CDR2 FQGTGA. CDR3 protein: CASSSTHGELFF. The CDR3 nucleotides are TGTGCCAGCAGCTCAACACACGGGGAGCTGTTTTTT.

This clonotype was observed many times. The rearrangement uses TRBV6-1 and TRBJ2-4; weak D call: TRBD2 (5 bases). CDR1 is MNHNS and CDR2 is SASEGT in the germline V gene. This CDR3 contains 16 residues. V lost 2 bases, J lost 6 bases, and 17 bases lay in between. The CDR3 here is CASSENWGVGLNIQYF. The CDR3, as DNA: TGTGCCAGCAGTGAAAACTGGGGAGTGGGGTTAAACATTCAGTACTTC.

This clonotype was counted only a few times. The V call is TRBV11-2, the J call TRBJ2-2; 9 positions match TRBD1. The CDR3 length is 16 residues. CDR1 is SGHAT and CDR2 is FQNNGV in the germline V gene. The V gene end was trimmed by 4 bases and the J gene end by 4 bases; junction bases not matched to a gene: 7. The CDR3 protein is CASSSPGQGSTGELFF. The CDR3, as DNA: TGTGCCAGCAGCTCACCGGGACAGGGCAGCACCGGGGAGCTGTTTTTT. Looking up the rest from reference TRBV11-2 and TRBJ2-2 gives the full variable domain: EAGVAQSPRYKIIEKRQSVAFWCNPISGHATLYWYQQILGQGPKLLIQFQNNGVVDDSQLPKDRFSAERLKGVDSTLKIQPAKLEDSAVYLCASSSPGQGSTGELFFGEGSRLTVL.

This clonotype was seen ten or more times. This CDR3 reads CSVGDLGGYTF. CDR3 in DNA: TGCAGCGTTGGCGATTTAGGTGGCTACACCTTC. The chain recombines TRBV29-1 with TRBJ1-2; D remains ambiguous. The CDR3 loop spans 11 amino acids. Between the trimmed V and J ends, which lost 4 bases and 7 bases, there was a span of 10 bases. Germline CDR1 reads SQVTM; CDR2 reads ANQGSEA.

The rearrangement joins TRBV5-1 to TRBJ2-1, with 10 bases lining up with TRBD2. Germline-derived CDR1 and CDR2 are SGHRS and YFSETQ. Trimming removed 0 bases from V and 6 bases from J; junction bases left unmatched: 6. The CDR3 runs 16 residues. The CDR3 nucleotides read TGCGCCAGCAGCTTGGAGGGGAGCGGGAGGGGCAATGAGCAGTTCTTC. Translating gives CASSLEGSGRGNEQFF.

A remark on this clonotype: Given a much more abundant clone one base away, this may be a read error. The chain uses TRBV20-1 and TRBJ1-1; possibly TRBD1 for D (6 bases). Germline V CDR1 and CDR2: DFQATT, SNEGSKA (reference sequence). This CDR3 has 13 amino acids. Trimming removed 6 bases at V and 6 bases at J, with 17 bases between. CDR3 protein: CSATGTMSAEAFF. Written as DNA, the CDR3 is TGCAGTGCAACCGGGACAATGAGCGCTGAAGCTTTCTTT.

A few counts support this clonotype. The chain uses TRBV12-5 and TRBJ1-1; TRBD1 aligns across 9 bases. This CDR3 has 14 residues. CDR1 is LGHNT, CDR2 FRNRAP, per germline. J gave up 1 base and V 4 bases, and 1 base lay outside the gene matches. The CDR3 DNA follows: TGTGCTAGTGGTTGGGACAGGGCGAACACTGAAGCTTTCTTT. Its protein product is CASGWDRANTEAFF.

This clonotype was picked up many times. The chain links TRBV12-5 to TRBJ2-4, with D perhaps being TRBD1 or TRBD2 (6 bases each). Trimming removed 8 bases from V and 0 bases from J, with 14 bases in between. The germline V gene encodes CDR1 LGHNT and CDR2 FRNRAP. The length of the CDR3 is 15 residues. In DNA form, the CDR3 reads TGTGCTAGTATACGCCGGGGGCGAGCCAAAAACATTCAGTACTTC. It codes for CASIRRGRAKNIQYF.

There are a few counts of this clonotype. This chain uses TRBV13 with TRBJ1-1; tentatively, D is TRBD1 (6 bases). This CDR3 comprises 15 residues. Germline values: CDR1 PRHDT, CDR2 FYEKMQ (reference sequence). Trimming left V 5 bases short and J 5 bases short, with 18 bases between. CDR3 DNA sequence: TGTGCCAGCAGCCGTTACTACAGGGAATCTACTGAAGCTTTCTTT. This codes for CASSRYYRESTEAFF.

This clonotype appeared many times. V gene TRBV28 combines with J gene TRBJ2-7, with no clear D. Trimming removed 6 bases from V and 4 bases from J, with 10 bases in between. This CDR3 is 12 amino acids long. Germline CDR1 is MDHEN and CDR2 is SYDVKM. The CDR3 reads CASSLGRYEQYF. The CDR3 nucleotides read TGTGCCAGCAGCCTAGGAAGGTACGAGCAGTACTTC.

In this sample, this clonotype turned up many times. This chain joins TRBV20-1 and TRBJ2-7; unclear D gene. Between the trimmed V and J ends, which lost 5 bases and 5 bases, there was a span of 10 bases. The CDR3 consists of 11 residues. Per the germline V gene, CDR1 is DFQATT and CDR2 is SNEGSKA (reference sequence). CDR3 nucleotides: TGCAGTGCTCAGGTGTCAAACGAGCAGTACTTC. Protein: CSAQVSNEQYF.

The chain uses TRBV7-8 and TRBJ2-2; no clear D gene. With 2 bases removed from V and 1 base from J, the gap between germline ends came to 5 bases. The CDR3 spans 14 residues. The germline CDR1 and CDR2 sequences are SGHVS and FQNEAQ. The CDR3 is CASSLSENTGELFF. The CDR3 DNA follows: TGTGCCAGCAGCTTATCAGAGAACACCGGGGAGCTGTTTTTT. The full variable domain, rest sourced from reference TRBV7-8 and TRBJ2-2, is GAGVSQSPRYKVAKRGQDVALRCDPISGHVSLFWYQQALGQGPEFLTYFQNEAQLDKSGLPSDRFFAERPEGSVSTLKIQRTQQEDSAVYLCASSLSENTGELFFGEGSRLTVL.

This clonotype has a count of ten or more. The V and J genes are TRBV3-1 and TRBJ2-7; 10 bases line up with TRBD2. Per the germline V gene, CDR1 is LGHDT and CDR2 is YNNKEL (reference sequence). The V gene end was trimmed by 4 bases and the J gene end by 6 bases; junction bases not matched to a gene: 9. The CDR3 totals 15 residues. The CDR3 here is CASSLWLAGAVEQYF. The CDR3, as DNA: TGTGCCAGCAGCCTTTGGCTAGCGGGAGCTGTCGAGCAGTACTTC.

The CDR3 sequence is CATSDSPGQGASNEQFF. CDR3 DNA sequence: TGTGCCACCAGTGACTCTCCCGGACAGGGGGCTTCGAATGAGCAGTTCTTC. The chain couples TRBV24-1 to TRBJ2-1; TRBD1 agrees at 11 bases. CDR1 is KGHDR, CDR2 SFDVKD, per germline. This CDR3 is built from 17 residues. Germline trimming cut 4 bases from V and 7 bases from J; bases unmatched to any gene: 11.

The chain recombines TRBV9 with TRBJ2-1; D remains unclear. Between the trimmed V and J ends, which lost 0 bases and 5 bases, there was a span of 6 bases. The CDR3 totals 13 residues. Germline V gene lookup returns CDR1 SGDLS and CDR2 YYNGEE. CDR3 DNA: TGTGCCAGCAGCGTAGACTACCACAATGAGCAGTTCTTC. As protein: CASSVDYHNEQFF.

The chain combines TRBV7-9 with TRBJ1-2; no clear D. The CDR3 is made up of 12 amino acids. The V end lost 3 bases, the J end lost 4 bases, and 6 bases lay between the germline ends. The germline V gene has CDR1 SEHNR and CDR2 FQNEAQ (reference sequence). CDR3 in DNA: TGTGCCAGCAGCTTTTCCGCCTATGGCTACACCTTC. It translates to CASSFSAYGYTF. The full variable domain, in which reference TRBV7-9 and TRBJ1-2 provide the parts outside the CDR3, is DTGVSQNPRHKITKRGQNVTFRCDPISEHNRLYWYRQTLGQGPEFLTYFQNEAQLEKSRLLSDRFSAERPKGSFSTLEIQRTEQGDSAMYLCASSFSAYGYTFGSGTRLTVV.

This clonotype was counted ten times or more. The chain employs TRBV28 and TRBJ2-7; D is uncertain. CDR1 and CDR2 (germline): MDHEN, SYDVKM. This CDR3 contains 13 residues. The ends were cut back, 6 bases at V and 2 bases at J, with 11 bases in the middle. The CDR3 sequence is CASRSSGTYEQYF. The CDR3 DNA sequence: TGTGCCAGCAGGTCATCTGGGACCTACGAGCAGTACTTC.

There are a few counts of this clonotype. This chain joins TRBV20-1 and TRBJ1-1; TRBD1 aligns across 7 bases. CDR1 and CDR2 (germline): DFQATT, SNEGSKA (reference sequence). J was trimmed by 8 bases and V by 6 bases; bases with no gene match: 9. This CDR3 spans 12 amino acids. This CDR3 reads CSAAGGGIEAFF. The CDR3 nucleotides read TGCAGTGCAGCAGGGGGAGGAATCGAAGCTTTCTTT.

A word on this clonotype: At one of its ends the junction is not consistent with the germline gene, which may arise from a read error. V is TRBV12-3 or TRBV12-4 and J is TRBJ2-7; 10 bases agree with TRBD2. This CDR3 has 14 residues. The CDR3: CASSLAGGSEEQYF. The CDR3, as DNA: TGTGCCAGCAGCTTAGCGGGAGGCTCCGAAGAGCAGTACTTC.

In this sample, this clonotype turned up many times. The chain recombines TRBV7-2 with TRBJ2-1, with 8 bases fitting TRBD2. The CDR3 is made up of 15 amino acids. Germline V CDR1 and CDR2: SGHTA, FQGNSA. Trimming cost V 0 bases and J 6 bases; bases outside gene matches: 4. The CDR3 region is CASSLAGLVTNEQFF. The CDR3 nucleotides are TGTGCCAGCAGCTTAGCGGGACTAGTAACCAATGAGCAGTTCTTC.

The V call is TRBV5-1, the J call TRBJ2-3; no clear D. Looked up from germline, CDR1 is SGHRS and CDR2 is YFSETQ. Trimming cost V 3 bases and J 0 bases, with 5 bases left between them. This CDR3 has 13 amino acids. The CDR3 is CASSSLSTDTQYF. CDR3 bases: TGCGCCAGCAGCTCCCTGAGCACAGATACGCAGTATTTT.

This clonotype showed up many times. The V call is TRBV10-3, the J call TRBJ2-7; maybe TRBD1 (5 bases). CDR3 length: 14 amino acids. Deletions cut 7 bases from V and 2 bases from J, with 15 bases between. The V gene's germline CDR1 is ENHRY and CDR2 SYGVKD. The CDR3 region is CAITRSQATYEQYF. CDR3 DNA: TGTGCCATCACCCGTTCACAGGCGACCTACGAGCAGTACTTC.

This clonotype was observed a handful of times. V gene TRBV5-4 combines with J gene TRBJ2-2, with D perhaps assigned TRBD1 or TRBD2 (5 bases each). CDR3 length: 16 amino acids. Germline V gives CDR1 SGHNT, CDR2 YYREEE (reference sequence). V lost 2 bases, J lost 3 bases, and 14 bases lay in between. The CDR3 protein is CASSLSAGRYTGELFF. The DNA for the CDR3 is TGTGCCAGCAGCTTATCGGCAGGGAGATACACCGGGGAGCTGTTTTTT.

This clonotype showed up just a few times. The rearrangement joins TRBV20-1 to TRBJ1-5; the match to TRBD1 covers 8 bases. Trimming removed 2 bases from V and 6 bases from J; junction bases left unmatched: 6. CDR3 length: 14 residues. Per germline, CDR1 DFQATT and CDR2 SNEGSKA (reference sequence). The CDR3 reads CSARPQGGGQPQHF. For the CDR3, the DNA is TGCAGTGCTAGACCACAGGGGGGTGGTCAGCCCCAGCATTTT.

This clonotype was picked up many times. The chain combines TRBV11-2 with TRBJ1-2; a weak D match, TRBD1 (6 bases). The CDR3 totals 17 residues. CDR1 is SGHAT and CDR2 is FQNNGV in the germline V gene. Trimming took 5 bases from V and 3 from J, leaving 22 bases between them. The CDR3 is CASSPGAGGTFYYGYTF. CDR3 nucleotide sequence: TGTGCCAGCAGCCCGGGGGCCGGAGGGACTTTTTACTATGGCTACACCTTC.

This clonotype was counted many times. The chain employs TRBV15 and TRBJ2-2; D gene uncertain. Germline CDR1 is LNHNV and CDR2 is YYDKDF (reference sequence). The germline V and J ends were trimmed by 1 base and 3 bases, with 12 bases remaining between them. CDR3 length: 16 residues. CDR3 sequence reads: CATSRGTAADTGELFF. Written as DNA, the CDR3 is TGTGCCACCAGCAGAGGTACGGCCGCGGACACCGGGGAGCTGTTTTTT.

This clonotype was observed a handful of times. The J gene is TRBJ2-7, the V gene TRBV3-1; D is perhaps TRBD2 (5 bases). Deletions cut 4 bases from V and 3 bases from J, with 10 bases between. The CDR3 runs to 13 residues. The germline CDR1 and CDR2 sequences are LGHDT and YNNKEL (reference sequence). CDR3 loop: CASSPGRVYEQYF. CDR3 nucleotides: TGTGCCAGCAGCCCCGGGCGGGTCTACGAGCAGTACTTC.